The 29 T cell receptor beta chains below all came from one sample that was sequenced in a study. A single record per CDR3 protein comes from TCRdb applying MiXCR to the reads. The data hold some 250 distinct CDR3 sequences, with about 20% observed a single time. The sequencing input was CD8+ T cells (not recorded whether cultured). These receptors were obtained from a female donor.

By frequency in the sample, this clonotype is medium-sized. The rearrangement uses TRBV29-1 and TRBJ2-5, with 9 positions matching TRBD2. The CDR3 has 14 amino acids. With 3 bases clipped from V and 0 bases from J, the junction kept 2 bases outside the gene matches. Per germline, CDR1 SQVTM and CDR2 ANQGSEA. The CDR3 region has the DNA TGCAGCGTTGATAGCGGGGGTTACCAAGAGACCCAGTACTTC. Its protein product is CSVDSGGYQETQYF.

In its sample, this clonotype ranks as large. The V gene is TRBV29-1, the J gene TRBJ1-5; D is possibly TRBD1 (5 bases). This CDR3 region has 14 residues. CDR1 and CDR2 from the germline V gene are SQVTM and ANQGSEA. Trimming shortened V by 5 bases and J by 7 bases, and 18 bases separated the two germline ends. CDR3 coding DNA: TGCAGCGTTCGACTCGACAGTTCTGGCCAGCCCCAGCATTTT. Its translation: CSVRLDSSGQPQHF. Together with reference TRBV29-1 and TRBJ1-5, the CDR3 gives the full variable domain: SAVISQKPSRDICQRGTSLTIQCQVDSQVTMMFWYRQQPGQSLTLIATANQGSEATYESGFVIDKFPISRPNLTFSTLTVSNMSPEDSSIYLCSVRLDSSGQPQHFGDGTRLSIL.

This clonotype was detected only a few times. This clone may be a read error of a much larger clone one base away. The chain has TRBV20-1 and TRBJ1-3, with a tentative D call TRBD1 (5 bases). Germline lookup yields CDR1 DFQATT and CDR2 SNEGSKA (reference sequence). The CDR3 length is 14 residues. CDR3 loop: CSALHRDSGNIIYF. The CDR3 DNA follows: TGCAGTGCTCTCCACCGGGACTCCGGAAACATCATATATTTT.

Within the sample, this clonotype is large. The chain has TRBV27 and TRBJ1-1, with D possibly TRBD1 on 5 matching bases. V gave up 5 bases and J gave up 3 bases, with 19 bases separating them. The CDR3 consists of 16 residues. Germline-derived CDR1 and CDR2 are MNHEY and SMNVEV (reference sequence). CDR3 region: CASSDQSLGPDTEAFF. CDR3 DNA sequence: TGTGCCAGCAGTGACCAATCCTTGGGACCGGACACTGAAGCTTTCTTT.

CDR3 in amino acids: CAWSVWRQESRANVLTF. The CDR3 nucleotides read TGTGCCTGGAGTGTATGGCGGCAGGAGTCTAGGGCCAACGTCCTGACTTTC. The chain joins TRBV30 to TRBJ2-6; D unresolved. CDR3 length: 17 amino acids. CDR1 is GTSNPN and CDR2 is SVGIG in the germline V gene (reference sequence). Trimming left V 0 bases short and J 5 bases short, with 17 bases between.

This clonotype is classed as large (0.1 to 1%). The CDR3 nucleotides read TGTGCCAGCAGCACAGGGCACACAGATACGCAGTATTTT. It is translated as CASSTGHTDTQYF. This chain joins TRBV21-1 and TRBJ2-3. TRBV21-1 is shown as a pseudogene. There are 13 residues in the CDR3.

Relative to its sample, this clonotype is hyperexpanded. The V and J genes are TRBV6-4 and TRBJ2-3; 11 bases line up with TRBD1. With V trimmed by 2 bases and J by 5 bases, 3 bases remained unmatched. The germline CDR1 and CDR2 sequences are MRHNA and SNTAGT. The CDR3 has 15 amino acids. DNA of the CDR3: TGTGCCAGCAGTGACACGGGACAGGGGGTAGATACGCAGTATTTT. This gives the protein CASSDTGQGVDTQYF.

This clonotype ranks as hyperexpanded. V usage is TRBV15 and J usage is TRBJ2-5; 8 bases are shared with TRBD2. Germline V gene data show CDR1 as LNHNV and CDR2 as YYDKDF (reference sequence). The CDR3 has 17 residues. The ends lost 0 bases at V and 2 bases at J; junction bases unmatched: 8. The CDR3 DNA reads as TGTGCCACCAGCAGAGATCGGGGGGGAGGAACACAAGAGACCCAGTACTTC. This sequence encodes CATSRDRGGGTQETQYF.

By share of the sample, this clonotype is medium-sized. J is TRBJ2-2 and V is TRBV12-3 or TRBV12-4; no clear D. Trimming removed 2 bases at V and 3 bases at J, with 7 bases between. The CDR3 runs 14 residues. The CDR3 is CASSLSSHTGELFF. The CDR3 coding sequence is TGTGCCAGCAGTTTATCGAGTCACACCGGGGAGCTGTTTTTT.

By share, this clonotype counts as large. V gene TRBV7-9 combines with J gene TRBJ1-4, with 9 nucleotides matching TRBD1. Germline V gene sequence: CDR1 SEHNR, CDR2 FQNEAQ (reference sequence). The CDR3 runs 16 residues. J was trimmed by 2 bases and V by 4 bases; bases with no gene match: 5. Here the CDR3 reads CASSYRDRATNEKLFF. The CDR3 nucleotides are TGTGCCAGCAGCTACCGGGACAGGGCCACTAATGAAAAACTGTTTTTT.

This clonotype is judged large. V usage is TRBV12-3 or TRBV12-4 and J usage is TRBJ2-5; no clear D. The CDR3 runs to 13 residues. V was cut by 7 bases and J by 5 bases, with 14 bases left in between. The CDR3 DNA follows: TGTGCCAGCAAGGACGCCTTGGGGGAGACCCAGTACTTC. This encodes CASKDALGETQYF.

Judged by abundance, this clonotype is medium-sized. A read error is possible here, since a much larger clone lies one base away. This sequence joins TRBV30 and TRBJ2-3, with D maybe TRBD2 (6 bases). Germline-derived CDR1 and CDR2 are GTSNPN and SVGIG (reference sequence). CDR3 length equals 14 residues. With 4 bases removed from V and 2 bases from J, the gap between germline ends came to 13 bases. CDR3 amino acids: CAWTLASFTDTQYF. The CDR3 DNA is TGTGCCTGGACCCTAGCGTCCTTCACAGATACGCAGTATTTT.

By its share, this clonotype is medium-sized (0.01 to 0.1%). This may arise from a read error, as a much more abundant clone is one base away. The chain combines TRBV30 with TRBJ2-3; a weak D match, TRBD2 (6 bases). The CDR3 has 14 residues. Germline loops: CDR1 GTSNPN, CDR2 SVGIG (reference sequence). The germline V and J ends were trimmed by 5 bases and 2 bases, with 14 bases remaining between them. The CDR3 region is CAWALAYFTDTQYF. As DNA, the CDR3 is TGTGCCTGGGCCCTAGCGTACTTCACAGATACGCAGTATTTT.

In its sample, this clonotype ranks as large. The genes are TRBV30 and TRBJ2-2; D remains unclear. Between the trimmed V and J ends, which lost 5 bases and 4 bases, there was a span of 11 bases. The germline CDR1 and CDR2 sequences are GTSNPN and SVGIG (reference sequence). This CDR3 comprises 13 residues. In DNA form, the CDR3 reads TGTGCCTGGGACTCGTCGGGCACCGGGGAGCTGTTTTTT. Translating it yields CAWDSSGTGELFF. Drawing the rest from reference TRBV30 and TRBJ2-2, the complete variable domain is SQTIHQWPATLVQPVGSPLSLECTVEGTSNPNLYWYRQAAGRGLQLLFYSVGIGQISSEVPQNLSASRPQDRQFILSSKKLLLSDSGFYLCAWDSSGTGELFFGEGSRLTVL.

This clonotype counts as medium-sized. This sequence joins TRBV4-1 and TRBJ2-5; D is ambiguous. The CDR3 totals 13 residues. Between the trimmed V and J ends, which lost 0 bases and 3 bases, there was a span of 5 bases. The germline CDR1 and CDR2 sequences are MGHRA and YSYEKL. The CDR3 is CASSQDLKETQYF. The CDR3 nucleotides are TGCGCCAGCAGCCAAGATTTGAAAGAGACCCAGTACTTC.

This clonotype counts as large. This rearrangement joins TRBV20-1 to TRBJ2-1, with 7 nucleotides matching TRBD1. J was trimmed by 3 bases and V by 3 bases; bases with no gene match: 11. This CDR3 comprises 16 residues. The germline CDR1 and CDR2 sequences are DFQATT and SNEGSKA (reference sequence). The CDR3 here is CSARGLDRIYYNEQFF. DNA of the CDR3: TGCAGTGCTAGGGGTTTGGACAGGATATACTACAATGAGCAGTTCTTC.

Relative to its sample, this clonotype is large (0.1 to 1%). The chain carries TRBV5-4 and TRBJ2-1; no firm D call. Trimming cost V 2 bases and J 0 bases, with 6 bases left between them. The CDR3 loop spans 14 amino acids. Germline loops: CDR1 SGHNT, CDR2 YYREEE (reference sequence). CDR3 DNA: TGTGCCAGCAGCTTTCGAGGCTCCTACAATGAGCAGTTCTTC. Amino acids: CASSFRGSYNEQFF.

Relative to its sample, this clonotype is medium-sized. The chain carries TRBV29-1 and TRBJ2-2; D not certain. The CDR3 spans 13 residues. Germline lookup yields CDR1 SQVTM and CDR2 ANQGSEA. Trimming stripped 4 bases from V and 0 bases from J, with 6 bases between. CDR3 sequence: CSVVKPNTGELFF. The CDR3 nucleotides read TGCAGCGTTGTAAAGCCGAACACCGGGGAGCTGTTTTTT.

Points on this clonotype: A much larger clonotype is one base distant, so this may be a read error. The final CDR3 position lacks the conserved phenylalanine or tryptophan, pointing to a likely read error. The chain has TRBV20-1 and TRBJ2-7, with a tentative D call TRBD1 (7 bases). Germline V CDR1 and CDR2: DFQATT, SNEGSKA (reference sequence). V was shortened by 3 bases and J by 3 bases, with 12 bases between the two germline ends. This CDR3 is built from 13 residues. CDR3 sequence reads: CSARTGRFYEQYC. The CDR3 DNA is TGCAGTGCTAGGACAGGGAGGTTCTACGAGCAGTACTGC.

This clonotype was seen a handful of times. The chain links TRBV12-3 or TRBV12-4 to TRBJ2-3; D possibly corresponds to TRBD2 (6 bases). Trimming pared 2 bases from V and 1 base from J, leaving 13 bases between. The CDR3 is 16 residues long. CDR3 loop: CASSLSGTGGTDTQYF. The CDR3 DNA reads as TGTGCCAGCAGTTTATCCGGGACGGGGGGCACAGATACGCAGTATTTT.

This clonotype was recorded only once. The junction shows a germline mismatch at one end, possibly a read error. The chain carries TRBV20-1 and TRBJ2-5; 7 bases agree with TRBD2. Germline values: CDR1 DFQATT, CDR2 SNEGSKA (reference sequence). The CDR3 runs 17 residues. CDR3 DNA sequence: TGCGGTGCTAGGGCCCGGGACTACTCCGCCAGCCAGGGGACCCAGTACTTC. This gives the protein CGARARDYSASQGTQYF.

A few counts support this clonotype. The CDR3 sequence: CASRQRPEAPNTEAFF. The CDR3, as DNA: TGTGCCAGCCGCCAAAGGCCGGAGGCCCCGAACACTGAAGCTTTCTTT. J is TRBJ1-1 and V is TRBV7-2; D is undetermined. Germline CDR1 SGHTA, CDR2 FQGNSA. V lost 8 bases and J lost 1, with 20 bases in between. The CDR3 consists of 16 residues.

By frequency in the sample, this clonotype is large. V usage is TRBV11-2 and J usage is TRBJ2-1; weak D call: TRBD2 (5 bases). The ends were cut back, 0 bases at V and 3 bases at J, with 15 bases in the middle. Germline V CDR1 and CDR2: SGHAT, FQNNGV. The CDR3 totals 17 residues. The CDR3 DNA sequence: TGTGCCAGCAGCTTAGACCCGGGGTTGCCCCTCTACAATGAGCAGTTCTTC. This codes for CASSLDPGLPLYNEQFF.

This clonotype was counted between two and nine times. The V gene is TRBV11-2, the J gene TRBJ2-3, with D unclear. V lost 2 bases to trimming and J lost 2 bases, with 11 bases between them. CDR3 length: 15 residues. Germline loops: CDR1 SGHAT, CDR2 FQNNGV. The CDR3 coding sequence is TGTGCCAGCAGCTTAAACAGACCGTTCACAGATACGCAGTATTTT. This translates into CASSLNRPFTDTQYF.

The table lists this clonotype with a few counts. The rearrangement links TRBV25-1 to TRBJ2-1; 8 nucleotides line up with TRBD1. This CDR3 spans 15 amino acids. J lost 6 bases, V lost 1 base, and 5 bases had no gene match. Germline CDR1 and CDR2: MGHDK and SYGVNS. The CDR3 nucleotides read TGTGCCAGCAGTGAATGGGGTACAGGGGGCAATGAGCAGTTCTTC. It translates to CASSEWGTGGNEQFF.

This clonotype is labeled medium-sized (0.01 to 0.1%). The genes are TRBV4-1 and TRBJ1-4; the D is unclear. Trimming stripped 4 bases from V and 0 bases from J, with 9 bases between. The germline gives CDR1 MGHRA, CDR2 YSYEKL. CDR3 size: 15 residues. This CDR3 is CASSPQQATNEKLFF. In DNA, the CDR3 is TGCGCCAGCAGCCCTCAACAAGCAACTAATGAAAAACTGTTTTTT.

This clonotype is large in the sample. Mismatch with germline at one junction end may stem from a read error. The CDR3 DNA reads as TGCGTCAGCAGCCAAGAGGAGGGACCAGGGAATCAGCCCCAGCATTTT. This encodes CVSSQEEGPGNQPQHF. V gene TRBV4-1 combines with J gene TRBJ1-5; possible D gene TRBD1, 5 bases. Germline assignment: CDR1 MGHRA and CDR2 YSYEKL. This CDR3 is 16 amino acids long.

Judged by abundance, this clonotype is large (0.1 to 1%). The chain has TRBV29-1 and TRBJ2-5; D possibly corresponds to TRBD1 (6 bases). V lost 1 base and J lost 3, with 6 bases in between. The CDR3 runs 12 residues. Per germline, CDR1 SQVTM and CDR2 ANQGSEA. Written as DNA, the CDR3 is TGCAGCGTTGAAGCAGGGGAAGAGACCCAGTACTTC. Translated, it gives CSVEAGEETQYF.

With respect to this clonotype: This may arise from a read error, as a much more abundant clone is one base away. The chain has TRBV5-4 and TRBJ1-1; D is perhaps TRBD1 (5 bases). Germline V CDR1 and CDR2: SGHNT, YYREEE (reference sequence). This CDR3 is 15 amino acids long. The CDR3 DNA is TGTGCCAGCAGCTACTTGGGGGAGTGGAACACTGAAGTTTTCTTT. Translated: CASSYLGEWNTEVFF.